This passage covers 6 T cell receptor beta chains from one sample sequenced in a study of CD8 T cells in ankylosing spondylitis. TCRdb used MiXCR to reprocess the 5' RACE reads, holding one entry per CDR3 protein. The table includes approximately 220,000 distinct CDR3 sequences, 8% to 11% detected once. Sample: blood, either unsorted or a sorted T cell fraction (not recorded which). These receptors all stem from a male donor with ankylosing spondylitis or in good health (not recorded which).

At least ten counts were recorded for this clonotype. The chain combines TRBV25-1 with TRBJ2-2; 8 bases are shared with TRBD1. Germline V CDR1 and CDR2: MGHDK, SYGVNS. The CDR3 is made up of 16 amino acids. Germline trimming cut 4 bases from V and 0 bases from J; bases unmatched to any gene: 4. The CDR3 is CASSGLQGANTGELFF. DNA for the CDR3: TGTGCCAGCAGTGGACTACAGGGGGCGAACACCGGGGAGCTGTTTTTT.

This chain connects TRBV7-2 to TRBJ2-5; TRBD2 matches 8 bases. The CDR3 consists of 15 residues. The germline V gene encodes CDR1 SGHTA and CDR2 FQGNSA. Germline trimming cut 1 base from V and 3 bases from J; bases unmatched to any gene: 4. The CDR3 sequence is CASSLVAGSEETQYF. Here the CDR3 DNA reads TGTGCCAGCAGCTTAGTAGCGGGGTCAGAAGAGACCCAGTACTTC.

This clonotype was counted many times. The V and J genes are TRBV24-1 and TRBJ2-5, with 7 bases aligning to TRBD1. Germline CDR1 reads KGHDR; CDR2 reads SFDVKD. Trimming cost V 3 bases and J 0 bases; bases outside gene matches: 6. CDR3 size: 16 residues. CDR3 protein: CATSDAGQADQETQYF. CDR3 coding DNA: TGTGCCACCAGTGATGCCGGACAGGCGGACCAAGAGACCCAGTACTTC.

This clonotype has ten or more counts. V gene TRBV20-1 combines with J gene TRBJ1-5; maybe TRBD1 (6 bases). Between the trimmed V and J ends, which lost 7 bases and 7 bases, there was a span of 17 bases. The CDR3 spans 13 residues. CDR1 and CDR2 (germline): DFQATT, SNEGSKA (reference sequence). CDR3 protein: CSGTRGAGQPQHF. The CDR3 nucleotides read TGCAGTGGCACGCGGGGGGCAGGACAGCCCCAGCATTTT.

This clonotype was seen ten or more times. The chain carries TRBV20-1 and TRBJ2-3, with D hard to call. CDR1 is DFQATT, CDR2 SNEGSKA, per germline (reference sequence). Trimming cost V 3 bases and J 8 bases, with 9 bases left between them. CDR3 length equals 11 residues. The CDR3 DNA follows: TGCAGTGCTAGTGGGCTTGGTACGCAGTATTTT. This gives the protein CSASGLGTQYF.

This clonotype has ten or more counts. The rearrangement links TRBV9 to TRBJ2-7; TRBD1 might be the D (6 bases). V lost 3 bases and J lost 2, with 21 bases in between. Germline CDR1 reads SGDLS; CDR2 reads YYNGEE. The CDR3 spans 17 residues. CDR3 in amino acids: CASSASARQGSTYEQYF. The DNA of the CDR3 is TGTGCCAGCAGCGCCTCGGCACGGCAGGGGAGCACCTACGAGCAGTACTTC.